Following are 23 T cell receptor beta chains from one sample sequenced in a study of cytomegalovirus exposure and HLA in healthy donors. PCR was performed using 60 Vbeta and 13 Jbeta primers. Assay used: immunoSEQ multiplex PCR; TCRdb lists only in-frame clones, some missing. Among around 78,000 clones listed, around 81% were seen once. Sequencing was performed on PBMCs. These receptors originate from a male donor in good health and CMV-seronegative.

This sequence joins TRBV9 and TRBJ2-3; 14 bases agree with TRBD2. V lost 3 bases to trimming and J lost 3 bases; unmatched junction nucleotides: 3. Germline V gene data show CDR1 as SGDLS and CDR2 as YYNGEE. This CDR3 region has 16 residues. The CDR3 spells CASSGGLAGVTDTQYF. As DNA, the CDR3 is TGTGCCAGCAGCGGGGGACTAGCGGGAGTGACAGATACGCAGTATTTT.

The CDR3 region is CASSLGTGNSLEQYF. The CDR3 DNA reads TGTGCCAGCAGTTTAGGGACAGGGAATTCGCTCGAGCAGTACTTC. V is TRBV27 and J is TRBJ2-7; 9 nucleotides match TRBD1. CDR1 and CDR2 (germline): MNHEY, SMNVEV (reference sequence). V lost 2 bases to trimming and J lost 6 bases; unmatched junction nucleotides: 8. The CDR3 runs to 15 residues.

This chain joins TRBV30 and TRBJ1-3; D remains ambiguous. Per the germline V gene, CDR1 is GTSNPN and CDR2 is SVGIG (reference sequence). V was cut by 5 bases and J by 3 bases, with 8 bases left in between. CDR3 length: 12 amino acids. The CDR3 here is CAWEGGGNTIYF. The CDR3 nucleotides read TGTGCCTGGGAGGGTGGTGGAAACACCATATATTTT.

This clone was counted between two and nine times. V usage is TRBV5-1 and J usage is TRBJ2-3, with TRBD2 as a possible D gene (6 bases). The V gene lost 1 base and the J gene lost 6 bases, with 12 bases spanning the gap. Looked up from germline, CDR1 is SGHRS and CDR2 is YFSETQ. CDR3 length: 14 residues. Here the CDR3 reads CASSLSSALDTQYF. CDR3 nucleotide sequence: TGCGCCAGCAGCTTGTCTAGCGCTTTGGATACGCAGTATTTT.

This clone has only one observation. This chain joins TRBV7-6 and TRBJ1-4; the D is unclear. The germline gives CDR1 SGHVS, CDR2 FNYEAQ. V lost 2 bases and J lost 8, with 9 bases in between. The CDR3 is 13 amino acids. This CDR3 reads CASSLTGGEKLFF. The CDR3 bases are TGTGCCAGCAGCTTAACGGGCGGGGAAAAACTGTTTTTT.

The genes are TRBV5-6 and TRBJ1-2; tentatively, D is TRBD1 (5 bases). The germline V and J ends were trimmed by 4 bases and 8 bases, with 18 bases remaining between them. The CDR3 length is 14 residues. From germline, CDR1 is SGHDT and CDR2 YYEEEE. CDR3 in amino acids: CASSPPGQVLGYTF. CDR3 sequence (DNA): TGTGCCAGCAGCCCACCAGGGCAGGTACTGGGCTACACCTTC.

The chain recombines TRBV29-1 with TRBJ1-1, with D perhaps TRBD1 (5 bases). The CDR3 runs to 13 residues. Between the trimmed V and J ends, which lost 6 bases and 0 bases, there was a span of 11 bases. Germline V lookup: CDR1 SQVTM, CDR2 ANQGSEA. This CDR3 reads CSVGGGLNTEAFF. The CDR3 nucleotides read TGCAGCGTGGGGGGAGGGTTGAACACTGAAGCTTTCTTT.

The gene calls are TRBV19 and TRBJ1-2; weak D call: TRBD1 (5 bases). Trimming pared 8 bases from V and 7 bases from J, leaving 11 bases between. CDR3 length equals 11 residues. Germline V lookup: CDR1 LNHDA, CDR2 SQIVND (reference sequence). This CDR3 reads CASESRAGYTF. The CDR3 DNA is TGTGCCAGTGAATCCAGGGCTGGCTACACCTTC. Full variable domain (rest looked up from reference TRBV19 and TRBJ1-2): DGGITQSPKYLFRKEGQNVTLSCEQNLNHDAMYWYRQDPGQGLRLIYYSQIVNDFQKGDIAEGYSVSREKKESFPLTVTSAQKNPTAFYLCASESRAGYTFGSGTRLTVV.

This clone was seen a handful of times. The CDR3 DNA reads as TGTGCCAGCAGTAGGTCCGGGACTAGCGGCACAGATACGCAGTATTTT. The encoded protein is CASSRSGTSGTDTQYF. The genes are TRBV2 and TRBJ2-3; 10 bases line up with TRBD2. V lost 5 bases, J lost 1 base, and 6 bases stayed unmatched. The CDR3 runs to 16 residues. The V gene's germline CDR1 is SNHLY and CDR2 FYNNEI.

The chain carries TRBV5-4 and TRBJ1-2; D unclear. This CDR3 has 15 residues. V lost 0 bases to trimming and J lost 6 bases, with 15 bases between them. Germline lookup yields CDR1 SGHNT and CDR2 YYREEE (reference sequence). The CDR3 coding sequence is TGTGCCAGCAGCTTGGCGGGCAGTCGGGAAAATGGCTACACCTTC. Its translation is CASSLAGSRENGYTF.

Here the CDR3 DNA reads TGTGCCAGCGGACTCCCCGGGCGGCTAGAGACCCAGTACTTC. Amino acids: CASGLPGRLETQYF. The chain uses TRBV11-2 and TRBJ2-5, with a tentative D call TRBD2 (5 bases). V gave up 8 bases and J gave up 4 bases, with 17 bases separating them. The CDR3 is made up of 14 amino acids. Germline V lookup: CDR1 SGHAT, CDR2 FQNNGV.

J is TRBJ2-3 and V is TRBV5-1; D not resolved. The CDR3 runs to 15 residues. Trimming cost V 4 bases and J 2 bases, with 14 bases left between them. Per the germline V gene, CDR1 is SGHRS and CDR2 is YFSETQ. In nucleotides, the CDR3 is TGCGCCAGCAGCCGGGTAGGCGGTCTCACAGATACGCAGTATTTT. Its translation is CASSRVGGLTDTQYF.

This chain links TRBV6-5 with TRBJ1-3; D gene unclear. The ends were cut back, 6 bases at V and 0 bases at J, with 9 bases in the middle. Germline assignment: CDR1 MNHEY and CDR2 SVGAGI. The CDR3 is 14 amino acids. DNA for the CDR3: TGTGCCAGCAGAACAGACCACTCTGGAAACACCATATATTTT. Protein sequence: CASRTDHSGNTIYF.

Note on this clone: The junction and the germline gene differ at one end; a read error may be behind it. The chain employs TRBV5-5 and TRBJ1-1, with 9 bases fitting TRBD1. The CDR3 consists of 16 residues. CDR1 is SGHKS and CDR2 is YYEKEE in the germline V gene (reference sequence). CDR3: CASSLEDRGLNPEAFF. CDR3 nucleotides: TGTGCCAGCAGCTTGGAGGACAGGGGCTTGAACCCTGAAGCTTTCTTT.

This CDR3 reads CASSTGTPSSGNTIYF. The CDR3 DNA sequence: TGTGCCAGCAGCACCGGGACACCGAGCTCTGGAAACACCATATATTTT. This chain uses TRBV5-4 with TRBJ1-3; TRBD1 is a possible D gene (6 bases). The CDR3 extends over 16 amino acids. Germline CDR1 and CDR2: SGHNT and YYREEE (reference sequence). The V end was cut by 4 bases, the J end by 0 bases, with 14 bases between. Full variable domain (missing parts from reference TRBV5-4 and TRBJ1-3): ETGVTQSPTHLIKTRGQQVTLRCSSQSGHNTVSWYQQALGQGPQFIFQYYREEENGRGNFPPRFSGLQFPNYSSELNVNALELDDSALYLCASSTGTPSSGNTIYFGEGSWLTVV.

This rearrangement joins TRBV20-1 to TRBJ2-7; tentative D call: TRBD1 (5 bases). Trimming shortened V by 3 bases and J by 6 bases, and 9 bases separated the two germline ends. Per germline, CDR1 DFQATT and CDR2 SNEGSKA (reference sequence). This CDR3 contains 11 residues. The CDR3 sequence: CSASWGGEQYF. In nucleotides, the CDR3 is TGCAGTGCTAGTTGGGGCGGCGAGCAGTACTTC.

V gene TRBV9 combines with J gene TRBJ2-1; weak D call: TRBD2 (6 bases). Germline V CDR1 and CDR2: SGDLS, YYNGEE. The V end lost 4 bases, the J end lost 10 bases, and 33 bases lay between the germline ends. The length of the CDR3 is 19 residues. The CDR3 region is CASSTSPAGGTQNRGEQFF. CDR3 bases: TGTGCCAGCAGCACGTCCCCGGCAGGAGGGACCCAGAACAGAGGGGAGCAGTTCTTC. Together with reference TRBV9 and TRBJ2-1, the CDR3 gives the full variable domain: DSGVTQTPKHLITATGQRVTLRCSPRSGDLSVYWYQQSLDQGLQFLIQYYNGEERAKGNILERFSAQQFPDLHSELNLSSLELGDSALYFCASSTSPAGGTQNRGEQFFGPGTRLTVL.

The chain joins TRBV30 to TRBJ2-7, with 9 nucleotides matching TRBD1. Germline CDR1 reads GTSNPN; CDR2 reads SVGIG (reference sequence). V gave up 1 base and J gave up 2 bases; unmatched junction bases: 6. This CDR3 region has 15 residues. As DNA, the CDR3 is TGTGCCTGGAGTGCGGGACAGGGAAAGGCCTACGAGCAGTACTTC. Translating gives CAWSAGQGKAYEQYF.

The rearrangement links TRBV6-6 to TRBJ2-1; 7 nucleotides align to TRBD2. The germline gives CDR1 MNHNY, CDR2 SVGAGI (reference sequence). With V trimmed by 6 bases and J by 7 bases, 9 bases remained unmatched. The CDR3 has 14 amino acids. The CDR3 DNA reads as TGTGCCAGCAGACGCACGGGGGGTGGGAATGAGCAGTTCTTC. Residues: CASRRTGGGNEQFF.

The chain carries TRBV9 and TRBJ2-7; TRBD2 agrees at 8 bases. The CDR3 spans 14 residues. Germline CDR1 reads SGDLS; CDR2 reads YYNGEE. Trimming cost V 0 bases and J 5 bases; bases outside gene matches: 4. CDR3 DNA sequence: TGTGCCAGCAGCGTAGTGAGCGGGGGTAACGAGCAGTACTTC. It is translated as CASSVVSGGNEQYF.

V is TRBV5-1 and J is TRBJ2-7; a weak D match, TRBD1 (6 bases). V was cut by 3 bases and J by 2 bases, with 12 bases left in between. CDR1 is SGHRS, CDR2 YFSETQ, per germline. CDR3 length: 14 amino acids. CDR3 nucleotides: TGCGCCAGCAGCTCCGGGACAATCCCCTACGAGCAGTACTTC. This gives the protein CASSSGTIPYEQYF.

V is TRBV4-3 and J is TRBJ1-4, with TRBD1 matching over 7 bases. This CDR3 contains 15 residues. The V gene end was trimmed by 2 bases and the J gene end by 9 bases; junction bases not matched to a gene: 9. CDR1 and CDR2 (germline): LGHNA, YSLEER. CDR3 nucleotides: TGCGCCAGCAGCCAAAATGCCGGGACAGCGAAAAAACTGTTTTTT. It yields the protein CASSQNAGTAKKLFF.

The chain employs TRBV6-6 and TRBJ1-5; 7 bases map to TRBD1. CDR3 length: 16 residues. Germline assignment: CDR1 MNHNY and CDR2 SVGAGI (reference sequence). Losses at the gene ends were 2 bases for V and 5 bases for J; bases not matched to a gene: 9. The CDR3 reads CASSYGGTEIYQPQHF. The CDR3 DNA follows: TGTGCCAGCAGTTACGGCGGGACAGAAATTTATCAGCCCCAGCATTTT.